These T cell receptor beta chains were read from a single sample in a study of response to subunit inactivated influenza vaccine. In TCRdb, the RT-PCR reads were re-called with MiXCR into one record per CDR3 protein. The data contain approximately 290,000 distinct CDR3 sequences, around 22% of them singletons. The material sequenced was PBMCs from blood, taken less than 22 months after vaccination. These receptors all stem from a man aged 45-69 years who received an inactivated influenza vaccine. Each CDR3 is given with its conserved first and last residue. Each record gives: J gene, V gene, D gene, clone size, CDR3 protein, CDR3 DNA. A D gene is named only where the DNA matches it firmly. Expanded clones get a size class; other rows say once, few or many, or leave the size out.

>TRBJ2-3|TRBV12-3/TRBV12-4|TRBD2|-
CASTQGLAGASTDTQYF
TGTGCCAGCACCCAAGGACTAGCGGGGGCTAGCACAGATACGCAGTATTTT
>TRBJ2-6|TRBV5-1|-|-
CASSLGQFSGANVLTF
TGCGCCAGCAGCTTGGGACAGTTCTCTGGGGCCAACGTCCTGACTTTC
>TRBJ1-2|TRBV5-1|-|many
CASSRPGSGYGYTF
TGCGCCAGCAGCAGGCCAGGGAGTGGCTATGGCTACACCTTC
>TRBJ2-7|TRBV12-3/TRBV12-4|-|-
CASSPQEGMGQYF
TGTGCCAGCAGTCCCCAGGAGGGTATGGGGCAGTACTTC
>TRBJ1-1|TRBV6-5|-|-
CASSYSIAGHDTEAFF
TGTGCCAGCAGTTACTCGATAGCTGGACACGACACTGAAGCTTTCTTT
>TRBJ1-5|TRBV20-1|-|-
CSARMGAGANSNQPQHF
TGCAGTGCTAGAATGGGGGCAGGAGCTAATAGCAATCAGCCCCAGCATTTT
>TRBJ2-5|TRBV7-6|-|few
CASSHSAWSEYYQETQYF
TGTGCCAGCAGCCACTCAGCGTGGTCAGAATATTACCAAGAGACCCAGTACTTC
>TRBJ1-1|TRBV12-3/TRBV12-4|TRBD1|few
CASSLVGQRAFF
TGTGCCAGCAGTTTAGTGGGACAGCGGGCTTTCTTT
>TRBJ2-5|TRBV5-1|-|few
CASSLNGQETQYF
TGCGCCAGCAGCTTGAACGGGCAAGAGACCCAGTACTTC
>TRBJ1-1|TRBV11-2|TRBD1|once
CASRQQGMNTEAFF
TGTGCCAGCAGACAACAGGGGATGAACACTGAAGCTTTCTTT